Here is one TCR beta chain with its context. No antigen is known for it. This sample is part of a study of cytomegalovirus exposure and HLA in healthy donors. The PCR employed 60 Vbeta primers together with 13 Jbeta primers. Sequencing was performed with immunoSEQ multiplex PCR; in TCRdb, only in-frame clones are kept and a portion is missing. Of tens of thousands of clones listed, around 80% are singletons. Deletions cut 2 bases from V and 5 bases from J, with 9 bases between. Per the germline V gene, CDR1 is MDHEN and CDR2 is SYDVKM. This CDR3 contains 13 residues. Study-wide findings and caveats: Being productive about 90% or about 30% of the time was typical of most TCR beta V segments in an earlier analysis. Presence/absence analyses treated sequencing depth as roughly uniform across donors. CMV serostatus alone was available as immune exposure information. Association with HLA alleles at 0.05 false discovery rate was found for some 18,000 TCR beta sequences in a later analysis.

The clonotype comes from a woman in her forties in good health and CMV-seropositive. The chain links TRBV28 to TRBJ1-2, with D hard to call. Sequencing used PBMCs. The CDR3 loop is CASSLGVRYGYTF. The CDR3 coding sequence is TGTGCCAGCAGTTTAGGAGTAAGGTATGGCTACACCTTC.